These T cell receptor beta chains were read from a single sample in a study of cytomegalovirus exposure and HLA in healthy donors. Produced via immunoSEQ multiplex PCR; TCRdb's table is partial and in-frame only. The table shows 95,000 to 100,000 clones, with about 80% occurring only once. The sequencing input was PBMCs. These receptors came from a man aged 35 to 55 in good health and CMV-seronegative. Both conserved end residues are part of each CDR3. Each record gives: J gene, V gene, clone size, D gene, CDR3 protein, CDR3 DNA. The D gene is left open where the match is weak. The size of a clone is reported for some rows only, either as once, few or many, or as a class for expanded clones.

j_call: TRBJ2-1; v_call: TRBV19; clone_size: .; d_call: .; cdr3_aa: CASSISRQSDEQFF; cdr3_nt: TGTGCCAGTAGTATCTCCCGACAGAGCGATGAGCAGTTCTTC
j_call: TRBJ2-3; v_call: TRBV10-3; clone_size: .; d_call: .; cdr3_aa: CAISELGGVGTDTQYF; cdr3_nt: TGTGCCATCAGTGAGTTGGGAGGAGTGGGGACAGATACGCAGTATTTT
j_call: TRBJ1-2; v_call: TRBV5-1; clone_size: .; d_call: .; cdr3_aa: CASSQWTDYGYTF; cdr3_nt: TGCGCCAGCAGCCAATGGACAGACTATGGCTACACCTTC
j_call: TRBJ2-7; v_call: TRBV30; clone_size: .; d_call: TRBD1; cdr3_aa: CAWRKRQGTYEQYF; cdr3_nt: TGTGCCTGGAGGAAGCGACAGGGGACCTACGAGCAGTACTTC
j_call: TRBJ1-1; v_call: TRBV5-1; clone_size: .; d_call: TRBD1; cdr3_aa: CASSLSLGTGVTEAFF; cdr3_nt: TGCGCCAGCAGCTTGTCTCTTGGGACAGGGGTCACTGAAGCTTTCTTT
j_call: TRBJ2-1; v_call: TRBV5-1; clone_size: .; d_call: .; cdr3_aa: CASSLKGAGQGEQFF; cdr3_nt: TGCGCCAGCAGCTTGAAAGGGGCGGGGCAAGGTGAGCAGTTCTTC
j_call: TRBJ1-2; v_call: TRBV7-2; clone_size: .; d_call: .; cdr3_aa: CASSRIGSRSNGYTF; cdr3_nt: TGTGCCAGCAGCCGCATAGGGAGTCGGTCGAATGGCTACACCTTC
j_call: TRBJ1-2; v_call: TRBV4-2; clone_size: .; d_call: .; cdr3_aa: CASSLDSSGYTF; cdr3_nt: TGTGCCAGCAGCCTAGACAGTTCCGGCTACACCTTC
j_call: TRBJ1-2; v_call: TRBV29-1; clone_size: .; d_call: TRBD1; cdr3_aa: CSVERDRGHYGYTF; cdr3_nt: TGCAGCGTTGAAAGGGACAGGGGCCACTATGGCTACACCTTC
j_call: TRBJ1-1; v_call: TRBV5-1; clone_size: .; d_call: TRBD1; cdr3_aa: CASGPGQGNTEAFF; cdr3_nt: TGCGCCAGCGGCCCTGGACAGGGGAACACTGAAGCTTTCTTT
j_call: TRBJ2-4; v_call: TRBV9; clone_size: .; d_call: .; cdr3_aa: CASSVAGGALGNIQYF; cdr3_nt: TGTGCCAGCAGCGTAGCTGGCGGGGCTCTAGGAAACATTCAGTACTTC
j_call: TRBJ2-7; v_call: TRBV9; clone_size: .; d_call: .; cdr3_aa: CASSVGRGSYEQYF; cdr3_nt: TGTGCCAGCAGCGTAGGGCGGGGCTCCTACGAGCAGTACTTC
j_call: TRBJ2-2; v_call: TRBV21-1; clone_size: .; d_call: .; cdr3_aa: CASSMTPHTGELFF; cdr3_nt: TGTGCCAGCAGCATGACACCTCACACCGGGGAGCTGTTTTTT
j_call: TRBJ1-4; v_call: TRBV7-9; clone_size: .; d_call: TRBD1; cdr3_aa: CSSSLASGQGGEKLFF; cdr3_nt: TGTTCCAGCAGCTTAGCCTCGGGACAGGGGGGTGAAAAACTGTTTTTT
j_call: TRBJ2-7; v_call: TRBV5-6; clone_size: .; d_call: TRBD1; cdr3_aa: CASSLNPNRGSFEQYF; cdr3_nt: TGTGCCAGCAGCTTGAACCCTAACAGGGGTTCTTTCGAGCAGTACTTC
j_call: TRBJ1-1; v_call: TRBV4-1; clone_size: .; d_call: TRBD1; cdr3_aa: CASSQDIGTGGFITEAFF; cdr3_nt: TGCGCCAGCAGCCAAGATATAGGGACAGGGGGCTTTATAACTGAAGCTTTCTTT
j_call: TRBJ2-2; v_call: TRBV7-2; clone_size: .; d_call: TRBD1; cdr3_aa: CASSLGGAGGGPGELFF; cdr3_nt: TGTGCCAGCAGCTTAGGTGGGGCAGGGGGCGGTCCCGGGGAGCTGTTTTTT
j_call: TRBJ2-5; v_call: TRBV5-1; clone_size: .; d_call: TRBD1; cdr3_aa: CASSGQGQETQYF; cdr3_nt: TGCGCCAGCAGCGGACAGGGGCAAGAGACCCAGTACTTC
j_call: TRBJ2-4; v_call: TRBV7-9; clone_size: .; d_call: .; cdr3_aa: CASSLELVGNIQYF; cdr3_nt: TGTGCCAGCAGCTTAGAACTAGTTGGAAACATTCAGTACTTC
j_call: TRBJ2-2; v_call: TRBV7-9; clone_size: .; d_call: .; cdr3_aa: CASSLGASSLAGELFF; cdr3_nt: TGTGCCAGCAGCTTAGGGGCGTCCTCCCTAGCGGGGGAGCTGTTTTTT
j_call: TRBJ2-5; v_call: TRBV25-1; clone_size: .; d_call: TRBD1; cdr3_aa: CASSDPRTGQETQYF; cdr3_nt: TGTGCCAGCAGTGACCCACGGACAGGACAAGAGACCCAGTACTTC
j_call: TRBJ1-1; v_call: TRBV4-1; clone_size: .; d_call: .; cdr3_aa: CASSQGPGLNTEAFF; cdr3_nt: TGCGCCAGCAGCCAAGGACCGGGATTGAACACTGAAGCTTTCTTT
j_call: TRBJ2-7; v_call: TRBV5-6; clone_size: .; d_call: .; cdr3_aa: CASSVNKYEQYF; cdr3_nt: TGTGCCAGCAGCGTAAACAAGTACGAGCAGTACTTC
j_call: TRBJ2-4; v_call: TRBV30; clone_size: .; d_call: TRBD1; cdr3_aa: CAWSPRQGSAKNIQYF; cdr3_nt: TGTGCCTGGAGTCCTCGACAGGGGTCAGCCAAAAACATTCAGTACTTC
j_call: TRBJ2-2; v_call: TRBV25-1; clone_size: .; d_call: .; cdr3_aa: CASTPDRNTGELFF; cdr3_nt: TGTGCCAGCACACCGGACAGGAACACCGGGGAGCTGTTTTTT
j_call: TRBJ2-2; v_call: TRBV2; clone_size: few; d_call: .; cdr3_aa: CASGLGGATGELFF; cdr3_nt: TGTGCCAGCGGTTTAGGGGGTGCCACCGGGGAGCTGTTTTTT
j_call: TRBJ2-3; v_call: TRBV2; clone_size: .; d_call: .; cdr3_aa: CASSDWTPVVITQYF; cdr3_nt: TGTGCCAGCAGTGATTGGACACCCGTTGTCATTACGCAGTATTTT
j_call: TRBJ2-1; v_call: TRBV4-3; clone_size: few; d_call: TRBD2; cdr3_aa: CASSQDAGGSYNEQFF; cdr3_nt: TGCGCCAGCAGCCAAGATGCGGGGGGCTCCTACAATGAGCAGTTCTTC
j_call: TRBJ1-2; v_call: TRBV19; clone_size: .; d_call: .; cdr3_aa: CASSILQGREDYGYTF; cdr3_nt: TGTGCCAGTAGTATACTACAGGGTAGAGAGGACTATGGCTACACCTTC
j_call: TRBJ1-1; v_call: TRBV7-9; clone_size: .; d_call: .; cdr3_aa: CSSSFHYEAFF; cdr3_nt: TGTTCCAGCAGCTTTCACTATGAAGCTTTCTTT
j_call: TRBJ2-7; v_call: TRBV5-1; clone_size: .; d_call: .; cdr3_aa: CASSLGTGGAEQYF; cdr3_nt: TGCGCCAGCAGCTTGGGTACGGGGGGCGCCGAGCAGTACTTC
j_call: TRBJ1-6; v_call: TRBV9; clone_size: once; d_call: .; cdr3_aa: CASSGSGLASPLHF; cdr3_nt: TGTGCCAGCAGCGGGTCAGGGTTGGCTTCACCCCTCCACTTT
j_call: TRBJ1-2; v_call: TRBV19; clone_size: .; d_call: .; cdr3_aa: CASSIRSEYYGYTF; cdr3_nt: TGTGCCAGTAGTATTCGCAGTGAATACTATGGCTACACCTTC
j_call: TRBJ1-3; v_call: TRBV21-1; clone_size: .; d_call: .; cdr3_aa: CASSAPGQSSGNTIYF; cdr3_nt: TGTGCCAGCAGCGCCCCGGGACAGAGCTCTGGAAACACCATATATTTT
j_call: TRBJ2-7; v_call: TRBV7-6; clone_size: .; d_call: TRBD1; cdr3_aa: CASSQVGQGPYEQYF; cdr3_nt: TGTGCCAGCAGTCAAGTGGGACAGGGGCCTTACGAGCAGTACTTC
j_call: TRBJ1-2; v_call: TRBV5-4; clone_size: .; d_call: .; cdr3_aa: CASSLDGRGNYTF; cdr3_nt: TGTGCCAGCAGCTTGGATGGCAGGGGCAACTACACCTTC
j_call: TRBJ1-2; v_call: TRBV7-2; clone_size: .; d_call: .; cdr3_aa: CASSLGQNYGYTF; cdr3_nt: TGTGCCAGCAGCTTAGGACAGAACTATGGCTACACCTTC
j_call: TRBJ2-3; v_call: TRBV19; clone_size: .; d_call: TRBD1; cdr3_aa: CASMTGLDTQYF; cdr3_nt: TGTGCCAGTATGACAGGGTTGGATACGCAGTATTTT
j_call: TRBJ1-4; v_call: TRBV7-9; clone_size: few; d_call: TRBD1; cdr3_aa: CSSSLALDRRNEKLFF; cdr3_nt: TGTTCCAGCAGCTTAGCCCTGGACAGGAGAAATGAAAAACTGTTTTTT
j_call: TRBJ1-3; v_call: TRBV7-9; clone_size: .; d_call: .; cdr3_aa: CASSQTGGNTIYF; cdr3_nt: TGTGCCAGCAGCCAGACGGGGGGAAACACCATATATTTT
j_call: TRBJ1-5; v_call: TRBV7-9; clone_size: .; d_call: .; cdr3_aa: CASSLGEGVRQPQHF; cdr3_nt: TGTGCCAGCAGCTTAGGGGAGGGGGTGAGGCAGCCCCAGCATTTT
j_call: TRBJ2-5; v_call: TRBV10-1; clone_size: .; d_call: TRBD2; cdr3_aa: CASSLPSGGQETQYF; cdr3_nt: TGCGCCAGCAGTCTCCCTAGCGGGGGCCAAGAGACCCAGTACTTC
j_call: TRBJ1-5; v_call: TRBV19; clone_size: .; d_call: .; cdr3_aa: CASSDQGIFNQPPHF; cdr3_nt: TGTGCCAGTAGTGACCAGGGAATTTTCAATCAGCCCCCGCATTTT
j_call: TRBJ1-5; v_call: TRBV9; clone_size: few; d_call: .; cdr3_aa: CASSPGEQPQHF; cdr3_nt: TGTGCCAGCAGCCCAGGGGAACAGCCCCAGCATTTT
j_call: TRBJ2-7; v_call: TRBV7-2; clone_size: few; d_call: TRBD2; cdr3_aa: CASSFQRGATYEQYF; cdr3_nt: TGTGCCAGCAGCTTTCAGCGGGGGGCGACCTACGAGCAGTACTTC
j_call: TRBJ2-1; v_call: TRBV6-1; clone_size: .; d_call: TRBD2; cdr3_aa: CASSERAGGLYNEQFF; cdr3_nt: TGTGCCAGCAGTGAACGTGCGGGGGGGCTGTACAATGAGCAGTTCTTC
j_call: TRBJ1-2; v_call: TRBV19; clone_size: .; d_call: TRBD1; cdr3_aa: CASSATGTASGYTF; cdr3_nt: TGTGCCAGTAGTGCCACCGGGACAGCGAGTGGCTACACCTTC
j_call: TRBJ1-1; v_call: TRBV19; clone_size: .; d_call: .; cdr3_aa: CASSIGQNTEAFF; cdr3_nt: TGTGCCAGTAGTATCGGACAGAACACTGAAGCTTTCTTT
j_call: TRBJ2-3; v_call: TRBV30; clone_size: .; d_call: TRBD2; cdr3_aa: CAWQLEAGGHTQYF; cdr3_nt: TGTGCCTGGCAGCTAGAAGCGGGGGGCCATACGCAGTATTTT
j_call: TRBJ1-2; v_call: TRBV6-5; clone_size: once; d_call: .; cdr3_aa: CASSFDRLNYGYTF; cdr3_nt: TGTGCCAGCAGCTTTGACAGACTTAACTATGGCTACACCTTC
j_call: TRBJ1-6; v_call: TRBV6-5; clone_size: .; d_call: TRBD1; cdr3_aa: CASSYSWTGGNSPLHF; cdr3_nt: TGTGCCAGCAGTTACTCCTGGACAGGGGGAAATTCACCCCTCCACTTT
j_call: TRBJ1-6; v_call: TRBV4-3; clone_size: .; d_call: .; cdr3_aa: CASSQDSPIGGLNNSPLHF; cdr3_nt: TGCGCCAGCAGCCAAGATAGTCCCATCGGGGGTCTTAATAATTCACCCCTCCACTTT
j_call: TRBJ2-1; v_call: TRBV5-1; clone_size: .; d_call: TRBD2; cdr3_aa: CASSFALAGGYNEQFF; cdr3_nt: TGCGCCAGCAGCTTCGCGCTAGCGGGGGGTTACAATGAGCAGTTCTTC
j_call: TRBJ1-1; v_call: TRBV11-2; clone_size: .; d_call: .; cdr3_aa: CASSLVWGPAEAFF; cdr3_nt: TGTGCCAGCAGCTTAGTCTGGGGGCCGGCTGAAGCTTTCTTT
j_call: TRBJ1-6; v_call: TRBV7-9; clone_size: .; d_call: .; cdr3_aa: CSSSLGQGNSPLHF; cdr3_nt: TGTTCCAGCAGCTTAGGGCAGGGGAATTCACCCCTCCACTTT
j_call: TRBJ2-2; v_call: TRBV7-7; clone_size: .; d_call: TRBD1; cdr3_aa: CASSMTGGTGELFF; cdr3_nt: TGTGCTAGCAGTATGACAGGGGGCACCGGGGAGCTGTTTTTT
j_call: TRBJ2-3; v_call: TRBV2; clone_size: few; d_call: TRBD2; cdr3_aa: CASSGGLAGGKDTQYF; cdr3_nt: TGTGCCAGCAGTGGGGGACTAGCGGGGGGGAAAGATACGCAGTATTTT
j_call: TRBJ1-1; v_call: TRBV28; clone_size: few; d_call: TRBD1; cdr3_aa: CASRPQGRYTEAFF; cdr3_nt: TGTGCCAGCAGGCCACAGGGGAGGTACACTGAAGCTTTCTTT